Listed below are T cell receptor beta chains from one sample, sequenced in a study of OX40 agonist ivuxolimab in advanced cancers. Assay used: immunoSEQ multiplex PCR; TCRdb lists only in-frame clones, some missing. The table includes about 88,000 clones, 75% to 90% detected once. Here the sequenced sample was CD4+ or CD8+ T cells sorted from blood, taken in a trial of the OX40 agonist ivuxolimab. These receptors were taken from an adult with an advanced solid tumor such as melanoma, head and neck, liver or kidney cancer. Both conserved end residues are part of each CDR3. A D gene is named only where the DNA matches it firmly. Rows give clone size only sometimes, using once, few, many, or a class for an expanded clone.

v_gene	j_gene	abundance	len	d_gene	CDR3nt	CDR3aa
TRBV18	TRBJ2-5	-	18	-	TGTGCCAGCTCACCGTCATTAACATTCACGGGGGCTCAAGAGACCCAGTACTTC	CASSPSLTFTGAQETQYF
TRBV2	TRBJ1-5	-	15	-	TGTGCCAGCAGAGGAATTGGGGGCCGTGATCAGCCCCAGCATTTT	CASRGIGGRDQPQHF
TRBV15	TRBJ2-2	-	15	-	TGTGCCACCAGCCCCAGGGGACTGCGGACCGGGGAGCTGTTTTTT	CATSPRGLRTGELFF
TRBV5-1	TRBJ2-1	-	13	TRBD2	TGCGCCAGCAGCATACTAGCGACGGATGAGCAGTTCTTC	CASSILATDEQFF
TRBV15	TRBJ1-2	-	15	TRBD1	TGTGCCACCAGCAGAGGCCAGACAGGGGGATATGGCTACACCTTC	CATSRGQTGGYGYTF
TRBV7-3	TRBJ1-1	few	13	-	TGTGCCAGCAGCGAGATGGGGTTGACTGAAGCTTTCTTT	CASSEMGLTEAFF
TRBV11-1	TRBJ2-3	-	16	TRBD2	TGTGCCAGCAGCAAAAAAGCGGGGGGCAAGTCAGATACGCAGTATTTT	CASSKKAGGKSDTQYF
TRBV7-9	TRBJ1-4	-	15	-	TGTGCCAGCAGCTTTGACGGTCAGAGAAATGAAAAACTGTTTTTT	CASSFDGQRNEKLFF
TRBV11-2	TRBJ1-2	-	16	TRBD1	TGTGCCAGCAGCTTGGAAGACCGGACAGGCCGCCATGGCTACACCTTC	CASSLEDRTGRHGYTF
TRBV28	TRBJ2-4	few	16	-	TGTGCCAGCAGCTCCCCAACAAGACGGACCCAAAACATTCAGTACTTC	CASSSPTRRTQNIQYF
TRBV28	TRBJ1-4	-	15	TRBD1	TGTGCCAGCAGTATCCCGCAGGGACAGCGTGAAAAACTGTTTTTT	CASSIPQGQREKLFF
TRBV19	TRBJ2-4	-	18	-	TGTGCCAGTAGTATAGGATTCAAACAACCTCTAGCCAAAAACATTCAGTACTTC	CASSIGFKQPLAKNIQYF
TRBV19	TRBJ1-5	few	13	TRBD1	TGTGCCAGTGGGGACAGGGCCAATCAGCCCCAGCATTTT	CASGDRANQPQHF
TRBV9	TRBJ1-4	-	16	-	TGTGCCAGCAGCGTAGGGAGGGTCGGGCACCGCGTAAAACTGTTTTTT	CASSVGRVGHRVKLFF
TRBV5-1	TRBJ2-7	-	16	-	TGCGCCAGCAGCCAGGGGCCGACAGGAACAAACTACGAGCAGTACTTC	CASSQGPTGTNYEQYF
TRBV6-6	TRBJ2-7	-	15	-	TGTGCCAGCAGCCACGGATTAGCGGCCGCCTACGAGCAGTACTTC	CASSHGLAAAYEQYF
TRBV6-6	TRBJ2-1	-	15	TRBD1	TGTGCCAGCAGACCCCTTGACAGGGGCCACAATGAGCGGTTCTTC	CASRPLDRGHNERFF
TRBV5-1	TRBJ2-5	-	14	TRBD1	TGCGCCAGCAGCTCGGACAGGGGAGGACAGACCCAGTACTTC	CASSSDRGGQTQYF
TRBV5-6	TRBJ2-1	once	16	TRBD2	TGTGCCAGCAGCCGCCGTGCGGGAGGGTCCACTAATGAGCAGTTCTTC	CASSRRAGGSTNEQFF
TRBV28	TRBJ2-3	-	14	-	TGTGCCAGCAGTTTGGGGCGGAGCACAGATACGCAGTATTTT	CASSLGRSTDTQYF
TRBV18	TRBJ2-1	-	14	-	TGTGCCAGCTCACCCCTCGGAGGGTTCGGGGAGCAGTTCTTC	CASSPLGGFGEQFF
TRBV5-6	TRBJ1-4	few	14	TRBD1	TGTGCCAGCAGCTGGGCAGGGGGCGATGAAAAACTGTTTTTT	CASSWAGGDEKLFF
TRBV11-3	TRBJ2-5	-	12	-	TGTGCCAGCAGCTTAGTCGGAGAGACCCAGTACTTC	CASSLVGETQYF
TRBV5-1	TRBJ2-1	-	15	-	TGCGCCAGCAGCTTGGAGGCGGGGGCCTGGGATGAGCAGTTCTTC	CASSLEAGAWDEQFF
TRBV6-5	TRBJ2-7	-	11	-	TGTGCCAGCACTAGGGGGGCCGAGCAGTACTTC	CASTRGAEQYF
TRBV29-1	TRBJ2-2	-	12	-	TGCAGCGCTGGGACGGGGTCCGGGGAGCTGTTTTTT	CSAGTGSGELFF
TRBV7-6	TRBJ1-1	-	14	-	TGTGCCAGCAGCCGGGGGGGACCGGACACTGAAGCTTTCTTT	CASSRGGPDTEAFF
TRBV11-2	TRBJ2-6	-	17	-	TGTGCCAGCAGCTTCGGACAGAGGGGATCTGGGGCCAACGTCCTGACTTTC	CASSFGQRGSGANVLTF
TRBV5-1	TRBJ1-4	-	19	TRBD1	TGCGCCAGCAGCCGCGGGACAGGGGCTCTAATTGCAACTAATGAAAAACTGTTTTTT	CASSRGTGALIATNEKLFF
TRBV7-8	TRBJ2-3	-	14	-	TGTGCCAGCAGCTTAGAACTAGTAGCAGATACGCAGTATTTT	CASSLELVADTQYF
TRBV9	TRBJ2-1	-	15	-	TGTGCCAGCAGCGTCCGAGCGGACTGGAACAATGAGCAGTTCTTC	CASSVRADWNNEQFF
TRBV10-2	TRBJ1-1	once	12	-	TGCGCCAGCAGTGAGCCCCCGACTGAAGCTTTCTTT	CASSEPPTEAFF
TRBV19	TRBJ1-2	-	12	-	TGTGCCAGTAGTGACAGGAACTATGGCTACACCTTC	CASSDRNYGYTF
TRBV28	TRBJ2-6	-	15	-	TGTGCCAGCAGCTCCTGGCCAGATGGGGCCAACGTCCTGACTTTC	CASSSWPDGANVLTF
TRBV7-9	TRBJ1-4	-	10	-	TGTGCCAGCGCCGGGGAAAAACTGTTTTTT	CASAGEKLFF
TRBV5-1	TRBJ1-4	-	18	TRBD1	TGCGCCAGCAGCTTGGGACAGGGGGGGCCTACAACTAATGAAAAACTGTTTTTT	CASSLGQGGPTTNEKLFF
TRBV7-2	TRBJ1-3	-	14	-	TGTGCCAGCAGTCTCGGTTGGGCTGGAAACACCATATATTTT	CASSLGWAGNTIYF
TRBV11-2	TRBJ1-5	-	15	-	TGTGCCAGCAGCACCAGCCCGGAGGGGTCTCAGCCCCAGCATTTT	CASSTSPEGSQPQHF
TRBV6-5	TRBJ2-1	-	16	-	TGTGCCAGCAGTTACTCGGGTTTTCTAGCGCGGAATGAGCAGTTCTTC	CASSYSGFLARNEQFF
TRBV9	TRBJ2-7	once	16	TRBD2	TGTGCCAGCAGCGGACGGAAAGCGGGAGGGCCCCACGAGCAGTACTTC	CASSGRKAGGPHEQYF
TRBV11-2	TRBJ2-3	-	14	TRBD2	TGTGCCAGCAGCTTCGCGGGGGGGACAGATACGCAGTATTTT	CASSFAGGTDTQYF
TRBV29-1	TRBJ1-1	few	12	-	TGCAGCGTCAGACAACTGAACACTGAAGCTTTCTTT	CSVRQLNTEAFF
TRBV4-1	TRBJ1-6	few	16	-	TGCGCCAGCAGCCAAGTGGGGAGCTCCTATAATTCACCCCTCCACTTT	CASSQVGSSYNSPLHF
TRBV7-6	TRBJ2-1	-	17	-	TGTGCCAGCAGCTTAGCGGCGAGGCCCCATCCCAACAATGAGCAGTTCTTC	CASSLAARPHPNNEQFF
TRBV18	TRBJ2-1	-	15	TRBD1	TGTGCCAGCTCCCCGGACAGGGGAGGAGGCGATGAGCAGTTCTTC	CASSPDRGGGDEQFF
TRBV13	TRBJ2-3	-	13	-	TGTGCCAGCAGGAGTACTTCAACAGATACGCAGTATTTT	CASRSTSTDTQYF
TRBV7-2	TRBJ1-5	-	15	TRBD1	TGTGCCAGCAGCTTCGGACAGGGGTGGGGTCAGCCCCAGCATTTT	CASSFGQGWGQPQHF
TRBV4-2	TRBJ2-3	-	18	TRBD2	TGTGCCAGCAGCAAACATCGGTTCGGCGGGAGGGGTACAGATACGCAGTATTTT	CASSKHRFGGRGTDTQYF
TRBV29-1	TRBJ2-3	-	13	TRBD2	TGCAGCGTTGAGCGGGGGGGCCTGTCTACGCAGTATTTT	CSVERGGLSTQYF
TRBV5-1	TRBJ2-1	once	15	-	TGCGCCAGCAGCTTGGGTAGGACAGACTACAATGAGCAGTTCTTC	CASSLGRTDYNEQFF
TRBV11-2	TRBJ2-7	-	15	TRBD2	TGTGCCAGCAGTCAAGGGCTAGCGGGAGAATACGAGCAGTACTTC	CASSQGLAGEYEQYF